These T cell receptor beta chains were read from a single sample in a study of cytomegalovirus exposure and HLA in healthy donors. The table came from immunoSEQ multiplex PCR; TCRdb's copy has only in-frame clones and leaves some out. This listing includes some 72,000 clones. The sample was PBMCs. Receptor source: a man aged 35-49 years in good health and CMV-seronegative. Each CDR3 is given with its conserved first and last residue. D genes are given only for firm matches. Clone size, where shown, is once, few, many, or a class for clones that have expanded.

d_call	v_call	j_call	clone_size	cdr3_aa	cdr3_nt
TRBD1	TRBV5-6	TRBJ1-1	-	CASSWDRGVNTEAFF	TGTGCCAGCAGCTGGGACAGGGGGGTGAACACTGAAGCTTTCTTT
-	TRBV6-5	TRBJ2-7	-	CASSPARGYVEQYF	TGTGCCAGCAGCCCCGCCAGAGGGTACGTCGAGCAGTACTTC
TRBD2	TRBV30	TRBJ2-3	-	CALETRGGDTQYF	TGTGCCCTGGAAACCCGGGGGGGGGATACGCAGTATTTT
TRBD1	TRBV6-5	TRBJ1-3	-	CASRDRGRSGNTIYF	TGTGCCAGCAGGGACAGGGGAAGATCTGGAAACACCATATATTTT
TRBD1	TRBV4-3	TRBJ1-6	-	CASSSQDRVNSPLHF	TGCGCCAGCAGCTCACAAGACAGGGTGAATTCACCCCTCCACTTT
-	TRBV25-1	TRBJ2-2	-	CATEAGHTGELFF	TGTGCCACCGAAGCGGGTCACACCGGGGAGCTGTTTTTT
-	TRBV29-1	TRBJ2-3	-	CSVEVPGTDTQYF	TGCAGCGTTGAAGTCCCGGGGACAGATACGCAGTATTTT
TRBD1	TRBV7-9	TRBJ2-2	-	CASSLVLGAGGTGELFF	TGTGCCAGCAGCTTAGTCCTCGGGGCAGGGGGCACCGGGGAGCTGTTTTTT
TRBD1	TRBV5-6	TRBJ1-1	-	CASSSPGQGNTEAFF	TGTGCCAGCAGCTCTCCGGGACAGGGGAACACTGAAGCTTTCTTT
-	TRBV11-2	TRBJ2-1	-	CASSSWQGNNEQFF	TGTGCCAGCAGCTCCTGGCAGGGCAACAATGAGCAGTTCTTC
TRBD2	TRBV7-2	TRBJ2-7	-	CASSSTSGRPTF	TGTGCCAGCAGCTCGACTAGCGGGAGGCCTACCTTC
TRBD1	TRBV5-1	TRBJ2-7	-	CASSPTRGSGGASHEQYF	TGCGCCAGCAGCCCTACCCGGGGGTCAGGGGGCGCCTCCCACGAGCAGTACTTC
-	TRBV10-3	TRBJ2-1	-	CAMGLPNNEQFF	TGTGCCATGGGACTTCCTAACAATGAGCAGTTCTTC
TRBD2	TRBV6-1	TRBJ2-1	-	CASKLAGGPNEQFF	TGTGCCAGCAAACTAGCGGGGGGGCCTAATGAGCAGTTCTTC
TRBD2	TRBV7-9	TRBJ2-5	-	CASSLVGAGEETQYF	TGTGCCAGCAGCTTAGTGGGAGCGGGAGAAGAGACCCAGTACTTC
-	TRBV19	TRBJ1-2	-	CASSIVQDGYTF	TGTGCCAGTAGTATAGTCCAGGATGGCTACACCTTC
-	TRBV7-8	TRBJ1-1	-	CASSLYSTTEAFF	TGTGCCAGCAGCTTATATAGCACTACTGAAGCTTTCTTT
-	TRBV30	TRBJ2-2	-	CAWSVPFRLFRGRERSNTGELFF	TGTGCCTGGAGTGTCCCCTTTCGTTTGTTTCGAGGGCGAGAGCGGTCGAACACCGGGGAGCTGTTTTTT
-	TRBV7-9	TRBJ2-4	-	CASSLTQGALNIQYF	TGTGCCAGCAGCTTAACACAGGGAGCCCTAAACATTCAGTACTTC
TRBD1	TRBV7-6	TRBJ1-5	-	CASSLGTGEGQPQHF	TGTGCCAGCAGCCTAGGGACAGGGGAAGGTCAGCCCCAGCATTTT
-	TRBV18	TRBJ1-5	-	CASSPPGAGVGQPQHF	TGTGCCAGCTCACCACCGGGTGCAGGGGTGGGCCAGCCCCAGCATTTT
TRBD1	TRBV14	TRBJ2-3	-	CASSQEGTVLITDTQYF	TGTGCCAGCAGCCAAGAGGGGACAGTCCTAATCACAGATACGCAGTATTTT
-	TRBV10-2	TRBJ1-6	-	CASSEFPREGWDLHF	TGCGCCAGCAGTGAGTTTCCCAGGGAGGGTTGGGACCTCCACTTT
-	TRBV4-3	TRBJ2-7	-	CASSQGNEQYF	TGCGCCAGCAGCCAAGGTAACGAGCAGTACTTC
TRBD2	TRBV27	TRBJ2-3	-	CASSPRLAGDTQYF	TGTGCCAGCAGTCCGCGACTAGCGGGAGATACGCAGTATTTT
TRBD2	TRBV7-7	TRBJ2-5	-	CACSRLAGEETQYF	TGTGCCTGTTCAAGGCTAGCGGGGGAAGAGACCCAGTACTTC
-	TRBV5-4	TRBJ1-6	-	CASSIDNRESSPLHF	TGTGCCAGCAGCATTGACAACAGAGAGTCATCACCCCTCCACTTT
TRBD2	TRBV6-5	TRBJ2-7	-	CASSYKGGRQDYEQYF	TGTGCCAGCAGTTACAAGGGAGGGCGGCAGGACTACGAGCAGTACTTC
-	TRBV6-6	TRBJ1-5	-	CASSRDNPLSNQPQHF	TGTGCCAGCAGTCGGGACAATCCGCTTAGCAATCAGCCCCAGCATTTT
TRBD1	TRBV7-2	TRBJ2-7	-	CASSRQGYEQYF	TGTGCCAGCAGCCGACAGGGATACGAGCAGTACTTC
TRBD1	TRBV15	TRBJ1-2	-	CATSKVGQGHGYTF	TGTGCCACCAGCAAGGTTGGACAGGGACATGGCTACACCTTC
-	TRBV19	TRBJ1-5	-	CASIPGEIGNQPQHF	TGTGCCAGTATCCCCGGGGAAATCGGCAATCAGCCCCAGCATTTT
TRBD1	TRBV7-6	TRBJ2-7	-	CASSIDRGTSYEQYF	TGTGCCAGCAGCATCGACAGGGGGACCTCCTACGAGCAGTACTTC
-	TRBV6-5	TRBJ1-1	-	CASSSAGVGDTEAFF	TGTGCCAGCAGTTCTGCGGGGGTTGGGGACACTGAAGCTTTCTTT
TRBD1	TRBV30	TRBJ2-3	-	CAWSASGGLTDTQYF	TGTGCCTGGAGTGCCTCAGGGGGCCTGACAGATACGCAGTATTTT
-	TRBV15	TRBJ2-2	-	CATRLGAGELFF	TGTGCCACCAGACTGGGAGCCGGGGAGCTGTTTTTT
TRBD1	TRBV2	TRBJ1-5	-	CASSDRGHQPQHF	TGTGCCAGCAGTGACAGGGGGCATCAGCCCCAGCATTTT
-	TRBV25-1	TRBJ1-4	-	CASSMIDRANEKLFF	TGTGCCAGCAGTATGATCGACAGAGCTAATGAAAAACTGTTTTTT
-	TRBV30	TRBJ1-5	-	CAWSVGGVHQPQHF	TGTGCCTGGAGTGTAGGAGGGGTCCATCAGCCCCAGCATTTT
TRBD2	TRBV19	TRBJ2-3	-	CAVGGDQDTQYF	TGTGCCGTCGGGGGGGACCAGGATACGCAGTATTTT
-	TRBV10-1	TRBJ1-5	-	CATLYRGSLSAASQPQHF	TGCGCCACCCTTTACCGGGGATCACTCTCTGCGGCAAGTCAGCCCCAGCATTTT
TRBD2	TRBV7-9	TRBJ2-1	-	CASSGRPGLRSSYNEQFF	TGTGCCAGCAGCGGCCGTCCGGGACTAAGAAGCTCCTACAATGAGCAGTTCTTC
TRBD1	TRBV29-1	TRBJ1-2	-	CSVAGTGKGGYTF	TGCAGCGTGGCCGGGACAGGGAAGGGAGGCTACACCTTC
TRBD1	TRBV5-4	TRBJ2-1	-	CASSFPRQGASNEQFF	TGTGCCAGCAGCTTCCCCAGGCAGGGGGCCTCCAATGAGCAGTTCTTC
-	TRBV7-6	TRBJ1-3	-	CASSRFSNIGAGGNTIYF	TGTGCCAGCAGCCGATTCTCCAACATAGGGGCAGGTGGAAACACCATATATTTT
-	TRBV9	TRBJ2-5	-	CASSVGPGETQYF	TGTGCCAGCAGCGTAGGACCGGGAGAGACCCAGTACTTC
TRBD2	TRBV6-6	TRBJ2-2	-	CASSFTGGPNTGELFF	TGTGCCAGCAGTTTCACGGGAGGGCCAAACACCGGGGAGCTGTTTTTT
-	TRBV21-1	TRBJ2-7	-	CASSNLGDREFYEQYF	TGTGCCAGCAGCAATCTGGGGGACAGGGAGTTCTACGAGCAGTACTTC
-	TRBV7-2	TRBJ1-5	-	CASSRGGEGNQPQHF	TGTGCCAGCAGCCGAGGGGGAGAGGGCAATCAGCCCCAGCATTTT
-	TRBV23-1	TRBJ1-1	-	CASSQVERTMNTEAFF	TGCGCCAGCAGTCAAGTCGAACGTACTATGAACACTGAAGCTTTCTTT
TRBD2	TRBV5-4	TRBJ2-7	-	CASSAGLAGSSYEQYF	TGTGCCAGCAGCGCAGGACTAGCGGGGAGCTCCTACGAGCAGTACTTC
TRBD2	TRBV5-6	TRBJ2-7	-	CASRGGPGLAAGEQYF	TGTGCCAGCAGGGGGGGACCCGGACTAGCGGCGGGCGAGCAGTACTTC
TRBD1	TRBV11-2	TRBJ2-7	-	CASSPTGDGYEQYF	TGTGCCAGCAGCCCTACAGGGGATGGCTACGAGCAGTACTTC
-	TRBV4-2	TRBJ1-1	-	CASSQDATAEAFF	TGTGCCAGCAGCCAAGATGCCACGGCTGAAGCTTTCTTT
-	TRBV11-3	TRBJ2-7	-	CASIPERGSDKYSYEQYF	TGTGCCAGCATTCCGGAAAGGGGGTCCGATAAATACTCCTACGAGCAGTACTTC
-	TRBV6-1	TRBJ1-2	medium-sized	CASSEAGAGAGYGYTF	TGTGCCAGCAGTGAAGCGGGGGCAGGGGCGGGCTATGGCTACACCTTC
TRBD1	TRBV7-2	TRBJ1-1	-	CASSLVGQGMEAFF	TGTGCCAGCAGCTTAGTTGGACAGGGGATGGAAGCTTTCTTT
TRBD1	TRBV5-5	TRBJ2-7	-	CASSSGQGGLEQYF	TGTGCCAGCAGCTCGGGACAGGGGGGTCTCGAGCAGTACTTC
TRBD2	TRBV6-4	TRBJ2-3	-	CASSDGTSGGTDTQYF	TGTGCCAGCAGTGACGGGACTAGCGGGGGGACAGATACGCAGTATTTT